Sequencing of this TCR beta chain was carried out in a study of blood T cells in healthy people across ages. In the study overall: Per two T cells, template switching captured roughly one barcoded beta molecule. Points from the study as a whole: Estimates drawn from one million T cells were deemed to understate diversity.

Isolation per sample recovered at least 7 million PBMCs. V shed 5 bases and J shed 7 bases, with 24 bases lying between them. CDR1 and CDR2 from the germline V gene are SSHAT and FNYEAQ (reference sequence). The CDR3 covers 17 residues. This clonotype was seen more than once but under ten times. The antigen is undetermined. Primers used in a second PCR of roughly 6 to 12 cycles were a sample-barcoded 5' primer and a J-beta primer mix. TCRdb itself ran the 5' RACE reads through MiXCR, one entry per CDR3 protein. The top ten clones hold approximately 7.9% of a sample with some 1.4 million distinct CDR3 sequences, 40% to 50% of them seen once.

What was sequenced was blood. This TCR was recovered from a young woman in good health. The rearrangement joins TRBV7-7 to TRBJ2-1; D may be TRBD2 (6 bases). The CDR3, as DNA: TGTGCCAGCAGCGAAGGGGTACGCGGGATGGGTCCGAATGAGCAGTTCTTC. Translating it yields CASSEGVRGMGPNEQFF.